This T cell receptor beta chain comes out of a study of cytomegalovirus exposure and HLA in healthy donors. Study-wide results and limits: The availability of immune exposure information extended only to CMV serostatus. Researchers left out some V segments, among them TRBV6-2 and TRBV6-3, as indistinguishable.

Primers for the PCR totalled 60 Vbeta and 13 Jbeta. Here immunoSEQ multiplex PCR was the method, and the copy in TCRdb shows in-frame clones only, minus some. Among roughly 200,000 clones, approximately 79% were seen once, and the ten largest hold 1.7%. This CDR3 has 13 amino acids. Germline V CDR1 and CDR2: SGHDT, YYEEEE. Between the trimmed V and J ends, which lost 3 bases and 4 bases, there was a span of 10 bases. Details on this clone: What it recognizes is unknown.

The sample taken for sequencing was PBMCs. The receptor's source is a man in his fifties or sixties in good health and CMV-seronegative. This chain joins TRBV5-6 and TRBJ1-2; D uncertain. As DNA, the CDR3 is TGTGCCAGCAGCTCTCAGGATTTCTATGGCTACACCTTC. Encoded protein: CASSSQDFYGYTF.